This T cell receptor (beta chain) is drawn from a study of T cell responses to AZD1222 COVID-19 vaccine. The data were produced by immunoSEQ multiplex PCR, yet TCRdb's version contains in-frame clones alone and is incomplete. The sample yields approximately 150,000 clones, about 93% seen once. On this clone: Its antigen is undetermined.

Points from the study as a whole: Close to half of spike-specific TCRs reportedly recognize unmutated variant regions. Baseline serology detected seropositivity in only 5 or 6 AZD1222 recipients. Two AZD1222 administrations were followed by greater Spike-specific TCR breadth and depth. Most donors were white British, females outnumbered males, and clonal diversity was possibly underestimated.

Trimming removed 5 bases at V and 8 bases at J, with 25 bases between. Germline V gives CDR1 LNHDA, CDR2 SQIVND (reference sequence). This CDR3 contains 17 residues. The starting material was peripheral blood, obtained on day 0 of AZD1222 vaccination. The receptor comes from an adult in good health. This chain links TRBV19 with TRBJ2-1; D is possibly TRBD1 (6 bases). CDR3 coding DNA: TGTGCCAGTAGTTCCCGGGACACAGGTTTGGGGCATGATGAGCAGTTCTTC. Protein sequence: CASSSRDTGLGHDEQFF.